This T cell receptor (beta chain) is drawn from a study of neurological immune-mediated disorders. Study observations and caveats: While HTLV-1-associated myelopathy showed the greatest TCR clonal expansion, multiple sclerosis showed the least, falling below healthy controls.

Concerning this clonotype itself: Its antigen is still unknown.

J was trimmed by 9 bases and V by 6 bases; bases with no gene match: 16. CDR1 is LNHDA and CDR2 is SQIVND in the germline V gene (reference sequence). The CDR3 has 17 residues. TCRdb reanalysed the 5' RACE reads using MiXCR and keeps one entry per CDR3 protein. The sample has roughly 52,000 distinct CDR3 sequences; more than 5% are singletons. This TCR was recovered from a woman under 30 with multiple sclerosis. Sequencing was performed on CD4+ T cells from blood. The chain carries TRBV19 and TRBJ2-1; 11 bases map to TRBD2. CDR3 DNA sequence: TGTGCCAGTAGCTGCCTCCAACTAGCGGGAGCGGTGTGTGAGCAGTTCTTC. Residues: CASSCLQLAGAVCEQFF.